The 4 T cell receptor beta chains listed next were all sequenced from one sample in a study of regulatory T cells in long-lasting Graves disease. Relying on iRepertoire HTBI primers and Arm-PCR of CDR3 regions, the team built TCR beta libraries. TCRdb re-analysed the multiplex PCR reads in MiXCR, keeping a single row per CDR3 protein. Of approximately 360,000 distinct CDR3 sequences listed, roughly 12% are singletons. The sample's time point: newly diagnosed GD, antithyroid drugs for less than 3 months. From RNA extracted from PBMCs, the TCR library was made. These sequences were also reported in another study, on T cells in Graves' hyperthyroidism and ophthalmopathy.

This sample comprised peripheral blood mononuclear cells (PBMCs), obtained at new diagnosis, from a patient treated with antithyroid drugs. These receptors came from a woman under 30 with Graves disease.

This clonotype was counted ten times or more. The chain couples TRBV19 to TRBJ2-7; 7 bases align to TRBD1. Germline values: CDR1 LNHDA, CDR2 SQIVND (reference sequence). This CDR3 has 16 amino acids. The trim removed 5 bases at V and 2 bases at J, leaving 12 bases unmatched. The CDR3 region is CASSSNRDRKAYEQYV. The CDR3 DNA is TGTGCCAGTAGTTCAAACCGGGACAGAAAGGCCTACGAGCAGTACGTC.

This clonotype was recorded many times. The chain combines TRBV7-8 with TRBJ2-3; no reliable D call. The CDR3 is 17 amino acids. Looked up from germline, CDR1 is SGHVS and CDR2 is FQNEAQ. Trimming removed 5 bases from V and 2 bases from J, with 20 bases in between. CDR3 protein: CASSGFARTDDTDTQYF. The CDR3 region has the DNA TGTGCCAGCAGCGGTTTTGCCCGAACAGATGACACAGATACGCAGTATTTT.

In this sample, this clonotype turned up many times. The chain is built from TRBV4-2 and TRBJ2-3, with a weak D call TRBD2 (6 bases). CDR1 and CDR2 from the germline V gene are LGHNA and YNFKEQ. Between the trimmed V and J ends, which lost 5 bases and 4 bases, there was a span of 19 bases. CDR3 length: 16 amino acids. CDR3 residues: CASSFRLVDGADTQYF. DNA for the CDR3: TGTGCCAGCAGCTTTCGACTAGTTGATGGGGCAGATACGCAGTATTTT.

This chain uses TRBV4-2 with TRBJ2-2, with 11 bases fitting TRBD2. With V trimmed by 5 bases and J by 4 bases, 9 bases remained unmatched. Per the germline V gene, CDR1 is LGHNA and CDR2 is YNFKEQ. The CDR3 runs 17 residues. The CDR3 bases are TGTGCCAGCAGCAAATATAGCGGGGGGGCCGTCACCGGGGAGCTGTTTTTT. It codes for CASSKYSGGAVTGELFF.